The 28 T cell receptor beta chains in this list originate from one sample, sequenced in a study of blood T cell repertoires in COVID-19. Sequencing was performed with immunoSEQ multiplex PCR; in TCRdb, only in-frame clones are kept and a portion is missing. Here the sample spans about 130,000 clones, nearly 70% being singletons. The specimen was peripheral blood. These receptors came from a woman between 65 and 79 years old with acute or convalescent COVID-19.

V usage is TRBV7-9 and J usage is TRBJ1-1; 8 nucleotides agree with TRBD1. After removal of 5 bases from V and 0 bases from J, the junction contained 14 bases not matched to a gene. Germline CDR1 and CDR2: SEHNR and FQNEAQ (reference sequence). This CDR3 has 18 amino acids. CDR3 protein: CASSHLPGGRGMNTEAFF. The CDR3 bases are TGTGCCAGCAGCCACCTCCCAGGGGGCCGGGGAATGAACACTGAAGCTTTCTTT.

This clone has more than one count but fewer than ten. The chain is built from TRBV15 and TRBJ2-2; 9 bases match TRBD1. The germline V gene has CDR1 LNHNV and CDR2 YYDKDF (reference sequence). CDR3 length equals 17 residues. V lost 1 base and J lost 1; bases outside the gene matches: 4. The CDR3 is CATSRAQGAGNTGELFF. In DNA form, the CDR3 reads TGTGCCACCAGCAGAGCACAGGGGGCGGGGAACACCGGGGAGCTGTTTTTT.

The chain carries TRBV6-2 or TRBV6-3 and TRBJ1-5; D may be TRBD1 (6 bases). CDR1 is MNHEY and CDR2 is SVGEGT in the germline V gene. The V and J ends lost 6 bases and 0 bases respectively, with 12 bases between them. This CDR3 spans 15 amino acids. The CDR3 coding sequence is TGTGCCAGCAGCCCGACAGGTCTTAGCAATCAGCCCCAGCATTTT. It encodes CASSPTGLSNQPQHF.

This clone was seen a single time. The genes are TRBV9 and TRBJ2-2; TRBD2 matches 7 bases. This CDR3 contains 15 residues. The J segment lost 5 bases and the V segment lost 3 bases, leaving 7 bases of the junction unmatched. Germline CDR1 and CDR2: SGDLS and YYNGEE. The CDR3 coding sequence is TGTGCCAGCAGCGCCAGCGGGGCGACGACCGGGGAGCTGTTTTTT. It is translated as CASSASGATTGELFF.

The rearrangement uses TRBV7-2 and TRBJ2-2; 8 bases align to TRBD2. Germline CDR1 SGHTA, CDR2 FQGNSA. The CDR3 covers 17 residues. Losses at the gene ends were 1 base for V and 6 bases for J; bases not matched to a gene: 10. The CDR3 here is CASSLGRAGGWAGELFF. CDR3 DNA: TGTGCCAGCAGCTTAGGTCGGGCGGGAGGATGGGCCGGGGAGCTGTTTTTT.

The gene calls are TRBV7-2 and TRBJ1-1; maybe TRBD1 (6 bases). CDR1 and CDR2 (germline): SGHTA, FQGNSA. The CDR3 has 14 amino acids. Trimming cost V 5 bases and J 11 bases, with 21 bases left between them. The CDR3 spells CASSAQGPRGGAFF. CDR3 nucleotide sequence: TGTGCCAGCAGCGCCCAGGGCCCCCGCGGGGGCGCTTTCTTT.

J is TRBJ2-7 and V is TRBV14, with 8 bases lining up with TRBD1. The V and J ends lost 3 bases and 3 bases, in that order; junction bases with no gene match: 10. This CDR3 is 16 amino acids long. Germline values: CDR1 SGHDN, CDR2 FVKESK. The DNA of the CDR3 is TGTGCCAGCAGCCACTGGACAGGGACATCCCTCTACGAGCAGTACTTC. It codes for CASSHWTGTSLYEQYF.

This chain uses TRBV4-3 with TRBJ2-7; TRBD1 matches at 7 bases. J gave up 2 bases and V 9 bases, and 7 bases lay outside the gene matches. Germline CDR1 and CDR2: LGHNA and YSLEER. The CDR3 has 13 residues. CDR3 coding DNA: TGCGCCAGTGGACAGGCTCTAACCTACGAGCAGTACTTC. As protein: CASGQALTYEQYF.

V and J are TRBV7-9 and TRBJ1-1; weak D call: TRBD1 (6 bases). The ends were cut back, 6 bases at V and 5 bases at J, with 25 bases in the middle. The CDR3 has 17 amino acids. Germline assignment: CDR1 SEHNR and CDR2 FQNEAQ (reference sequence). In DNA form, the CDR3 reads TGTGCCAGCAGGGGGGCAAGTCGCTTCGGGCAGGGGACTGAAGCTTTCTTT. This codes for CASRGASRFGQGTEAFF.

The V gene is TRBV7-2, the J gene TRBJ1-2; no clear D. The CDR3 has 11 amino acids. Germline values: CDR1 SGHTA, CDR2 FQGNSA. Trimming left V 4 bases short and J 14 bases short, with 14 bases between. CDR3 in amino acids: CASSYDTGSTF. CDR3 DNA sequence: TGTGCCAGCAGCTACGACACCGGTTCAACCTTC.

The chain carries TRBV19 and TRBJ2-7; 8 bases line up with TRBD2. The CDR3 covers 14 residues. Losses at the gene ends were 4 bases for V and 2 bases for J; bases not matched to a gene: 4. The V gene's germline CDR1 is LNHDA and CDR2 SQIVND (reference sequence). CDR3 sequence (DNA): TGTGCCAGTAGTAATCGGGGGGGTCCCTACGAGCAGTACTTC. This sequence encodes CASSNRGGPYEQYF.

A few counts support this clone. CDR3 region: CASSLSGQGNYGYTF. CDR3 sequence (DNA): TGTGCCAGCAGTTTATCCGGACAGGGAAACTATGGCTACACCTTC. This rearrangement joins TRBV28 to TRBJ1-2; 8 bases fit TRBD1. Losses at the gene ends were 1 base for V and 2 bases for J; bases not matched to a gene: 3. The CDR3 runs 15 residues. Germline-derived CDR1 and CDR2 are MDHEN and SYDVKM.

J is TRBJ1-6 and V is TRBV3-1 (or the pseudogene TRBV3-2); TRBD1 is a possible D gene (5 bases). Germline-derived CDR1 and CDR2 are LGHDT and YNNKEL (reference sequence). The CDR3 is 17 residues long. Trimming removed 1 base from V and 0 bases from J, with 10 bases in between. The CDR3 DNA is TGTGCCAGCAGCCAAGTCCCGGGGGGCTCCTATAATTCACCCCTCCACTTT. It encodes CASSQVPGGSYNSPLHF.

The chain couples TRBV28 to TRBJ1-5, with a possible D match to TRBD1 (5 bases). This CDR3 has 16 amino acids. The germline V and J ends were trimmed by 5 bases and 2 bases, with 16 bases remaining between them. Germline V CDR1 and CDR2: MDHEN, SYDVKM. CDR3 coding DNA: TGTGCCAGCAGTACCACTCAGGGAAGGGGCAATCAGCCCCAGCATTTT. It specifies CASSTTQGRGNQPQHF.

The chain joins TRBV5-6 to TRBJ2-2; 7 nucleotides line up with TRBD1. This CDR3 has 14 residues. The germline gives CDR1 SGHDT, CDR2 YYEEEE. The ends lost 5 bases at V and 5 bases at J; junction bases unmatched: 6. The CDR3 spells CASSFVRGTGELFF. CDR3 in DNA: TGTGCCAGCAGTTTCGTCAGGGGGACCGGGGAGCTGTTTTTT.

The chain has TRBV5-1 and TRBJ2-5, with a weak D call TRBD1 (5 bases). V was trimmed by 7 bases and J by 5 bases, leaving 6 bases between them. This CDR3 is 10 amino acids long. Germline CDR1 SGHRS, CDR2 YFSETQ. In DNA form, the CDR3 reads TGCGCCAGCGGGGCGGAGACCCAGTACTTC. Amino acid sequence: CASGAETQYF.

The chain couples TRBV11-3 to TRBJ2-7; a possible D gene is TRBD1 (5 bases). Trimming cost V 1 base and J 6 bases, with 13 bases left between them. Germline loops: CDR1 SGHNT, CDR2 YENEEA. The CDR3 runs 14 residues. The CDR3 bases are TGTGCCAGCAGCTTAGGGGGCAGTCTGGGCGAGCAGTACTTC. Translating it yields CASSLGGSLGEQYF.

Remarks on this clone: The junction shows a germline mismatch at one end, possibly a read error. This rearrangement joins TRBV7-7 to TRBJ1-4, with D unresolved. Germline CDR1 and CDR2: SSHAT and FNYEAQ (reference sequence). CDR3 length: 13 residues. In DNA, the CDR3 is TGTGCTAGCAGCTTACGAGAGAATGAAAAACTGTTTTTT. Translated: CASSLRENEKLFF.

This chain uses TRBV5-1 with TRBJ2-3, with TRBD1 identical over 8 bases. Trimming cost V 0 bases and J 4 bases; bases outside gene matches: 7. This CDR3 is 16 amino acids long. Germline V lookup: CDR1 SGHRS, CDR2 YFSETQ. CDR3 in amino acids: CASSLGGTGAPDTQYF. The CDR3 DNA reads TGCGCCAGCAGCTTGGGAGGGACAGGCGCCCCAGATACGCAGTATTTT. Supplemented by reference TRBV5-1 and TRBJ2-3, the full variable domain reads KAGVTQTPRYLIKTRGQQVTLSCSPISGHRSVSWYQQTPGQGLQFLFEYFSETQRNKGNFPGRFSGRQFSNSRSEMNVSTLELGDSALYLCASSLGGTGAPDTQYFGPGTRLTVL.

The chain joins TRBV25-1 to TRBJ2-1; a weak D match, TRBD1 (6 bases). The germline gives CDR1 MGHDK, CDR2 SYGVNS. The CDR3 has 14 residues. V shed 8 bases and J shed 3 bases, with 14 bases lying between them. The CDR3 loop is CASESGTHYNEQFF. CDR3 sequence (DNA): TGTGCCAGCGAATCCGGGACACACTACAATGAGCAGTTCTTC.

This clone appeared a single time. The CDR3 DNA follows: TGTGCCAGCAGCTGGGGGGGGGCGCGGACCGGGGAGCTGTTTTTT. Protein sequence: CASSWGGARTGELFF. The gene calls are TRBV5-4 and TRBJ2-2; weak D call: TRBD2 (7 bases). This CDR3 comprises 15 residues. V shed 3 bases and J shed 5 bases, with 14 bases lying between them. Germline-derived CDR1 and CDR2 are SGHNT and YYREEE (reference sequence).

This sequence joins TRBV11-2 and TRBJ2-7; 10 bases match TRBD1. The junction had 9 bases not matched to a gene; V was cut back by 0 bases and J by 4 bases. Germline CDR1 reads SGHAT; CDR2 reads FQNNGV. This CDR3 contains 17 residues. The CDR3: CASSLELGTGASYEQYF. The CDR3 region has the DNA TGTGCCAGCAGCTTAGAGCTCGGGACAGGGGCTAGTTACGAGCAGTACTTC.

The chain employs TRBV7-6 and TRBJ2-2; the D is unclear. The ends were cut back, 10 bases at V and 6 bases at J, with 6 bases in the middle. The CDR3 totals 10 residues. Germline V CDR1 and CDR2: SGHVS, FNYEAQ. In DNA, the CDR3 is TGTGCCATCCATTCCGGGGAGCTGTTTTTT. It is translated as CAIHSGELFF.

The chain uses TRBV4-3 and TRBJ1-1, with a possible D match to TRBD1 (5 bases). Deletions cut 4 bases from V and 5 bases from J, with 14 bases between. CDR1 and CDR2 (germline): LGHNA, YSLEER. The CDR3 spans 14 residues. Here the CDR3 reads CASSLVGEGTEAFF. In DNA, the CDR3 is TGCGCCAGCAGCCTTGTTGGGGAGGGGACTGAAGCTTTCTTT.

The chain employs TRBV7-2 and TRBJ2-4, with D possibly being TRBD1 (6 bases). The germline V gene has CDR1 SGHTA and CDR2 FQGNSA. CDR3 length: 16 amino acids. Between the trimmed V and J ends, which lost 4 bases and 0 bases, there was a span of 13 bases. The CDR3 is CASSSGQFLAKNIQYF. CDR3 coding DNA: TGTGCCAGCAGCTCCGGACAGTTTCTAGCCAAAAACATTCAGTACTTC.

The chain carries TRBV7-2 and TRBJ1-3; TRBD1 matches at 9 bases. The CDR3 runs 17 residues. Germline V CDR1 and CDR2: SGHTA, FQGNSA. Unmatched junction bases numbered 5, after V lost 1 base and J lost 1 base. In DNA, the CDR3 is TGTGCCAGCAGCTTAGGGGGACAGGGTCAGTCTGGAAACACCATATATTTT. This encodes CASSLGGQGQSGNTIYF.

The CDR3 sequence: CASSSRQGNTEAFF. The CDR3 coding sequence is TGTGCCAGCAGCTCCCGACAGGGAAACACTGAAGCTTTCTTT. V and J are TRBV11-2 and TRBJ1-1, with 7 nucleotides matching TRBD1. The CDR3 contains 14 residues. Looked up from germline, CDR1 is SGHAT and CDR2 is FQNNGV. Trimming at V came to 4 bases and at J to 2 bases, leaving 4 bases not matched to a gene. Full variable domain (rest looked up from reference TRBV11-2 and TRBJ1-1): EAGVAQSPRYKIIEKRQSVAFWCNPISGHATLYWYQQILGQGPKLLIQFQNNGVVDDSQLPKDRFSAERLKGVDSTLKIQPAKLEDSAVYLCASSSRQGNTEAFFGQGTRLTVV.

This chain's CDR3 is CASGTTGELFF. The CDR3 DNA sequence: TGTGCCAGCGGTACTACCGGGGAGCTGTTTTTT. The chain links TRBV6-6 to TRBJ2-2; no firm D call. V was shortened by 8 bases and J by 5 bases, with 6 bases between the two germline ends. This CDR3 comprises 11 residues. CDR1 and CDR2 (germline): MNHNY, SVGAGI (reference sequence).